This paragraph covers one T cell receptor (beta chain) sequence. Which antigen it targets is not known. It has no much larger one-base neighbor in the sample; base qualities were not kept. This specimen's time point label, per the study, means: baseline before oral tofacitinib. From alopecia areata patients, peripheral blood was collected along with lesional scalp punch biopsies. PBMCs were separated by density centrifugation and stained for CD3, CD4 and CD8, after which CD4+ and CD8+ T cells were sorted on a FACSAria. Libraries were made using the immunoSEQ multiplex PCR assay. To provide template for TCR sequencing, every sample had RNA extracted and reverse transcribed into cDNA. SuperScript III was used for first-strand cDNA synthesis, primed with a 2:1 mix of oligo-dT and random hexamers. A synthetic immune receptor repertoire was used to assess amplification bias, and residual bias was removed computationally. The authors' pipeline ran thus. Raw reads were preprocessed to remove errors, and CDR3 was defined according to IMGT conventions as the region from the conserved cysteine to phenylalanine. Clonality was calculated as 1 minus Shannon entropy normalized by log2 of the number of productive unique TCRs. Whether each scalp clone was CD4 or CD8 was inferred by checking scalp TCRbeta sequences against the CD4 and CD8 repertoires from sorted blood. TCRdb carries this immuneACCESS record with in-frame sequences only. Its versions omit some clonotypes, under half of them owing to an unresolved V gene in the studies checked, with the rest unexplained. V, J and clone size reflect that table, while D and trimming were determined from the DNA. Across this sample there are about 130,000 clones, with 45% to 60% seen only once. Of the sample, 3.5% to 5% is held by the ten largest clones.

The data originate from a study of CD8+ T cells in alopecia areata (dated by TCRdb to about 2018). At the level of the whole study: Treated patients were enrolled in an open-label pilot trial of oral tofacitinib, 5 to 10 mg twice daily, for moderate-to-severe alopecia areata. Tofacitinib was given for 6 to 18 months, followed by 6 months of follow-up off drug to assess delayed response and recurrence. In both human patients and the C3H/HeJ mouse model, the study applied high-throughput TCRbeta sequencing to look at T cell clonal expansion in alopecia areata. Scalp tissue and sorted CD4+ and CD8+ peripheral blood T cells from patchy and totalis/universalis alopecia areata patients and from healthy controls were covered by human TCRbeta sequencing. Biopsies were taken from tofacitinib-treated patients at baseline and at 4 and 24 weeks of treatment, and a later scalp biopsy was taken in several of the tofacitinib-treated patients. Clonality in the scalp was compared among normal scalp (n=4), patchy alopecia areata scalp (n=8), and alopecia totalis/universalis scalp (n=8). RNA was extracted with the PAXgene miRNA kit for fixed scalp, the miRNeasy kit for PBMCs, and the RNeasy kit for mouse skin. immunoSEQ multiplex PCR using 35 Vbeta forward primers and 13 Jbeta reverse primers was used to amplify TCRbeta CDR3 regions.

The V end gives up 2 bases and the J end 4 bases, leaving 5 bases in the junction not matched to a gene. CDR3 length: 17 amino acids, cysteine to phenylalanine. Only the CDR3 DNA stays, 51 bases, in frame from base 1. The germline V gene sets CDR1 to MGHRA and CDR2 to YSYEKL. What the authors observed across the whole study: Scalp TCR repertoire analysis is complicated because resident alphabeta T cells in normal human skin are also sequenced, whereas mouse skin is dominated by gammadelta T cells. Compared with normal scalp, lesional scalp, particularly in alopecia totalis/universalis, had higher clonality and more expanded CD8+ clones, which suggests antigenic drive. TCR sequences shared between patients were less clear than in mice, possibly partly because of HLA diversity in the patient population.

The sequence derives from a human donor with alopecia areata. Recombination connected TRBV4-1 to TRBJ2-5; a stretch of 15 junction bases matches TRBD2. Sample: CD4+ T cells sorted from blood, taken at week 0. The DNA reads TGCGCCAGCAGCCAATCCGGACTAGCGGGAGGGGTAGAGACCCAGTACTTC. It translates as CASSQSGLAGGVETQYF.